The 5 T cell receptor beta chains reported below all come from one sample, sequenced in a study of PD-1 blockade in classical Hodgkin lymphoma. Measured with immunoSEQ multiplex PCR; TCRdb has only the in-frame clones, and not every one. This table holds roughly 100,000 clones, about 92% found once. Documented time point: cycle 4 day 1 (C4D1), after around six weeks of nivolumab. Each patient's relapse followed autologous stem cell transplantation, and brentuximab vedotin exposure varied. Sequencing used peripheral blood mononuclear cells (PBMCs), obtained before the fourth cycle of nivolumab. These receptors all come from a human donor with classical Hodgkin lymphoma.

The chain employs TRBV7-9 and TRBJ1-4; perhaps TRBD1 as D (5 bases). Germline loops: CDR1 SEHNR, CDR2 FQNEAQ (reference sequence). V dropped 8 bases and J dropped 8 bases, with 15 bases sitting between them. The CDR3 covers 13 residues. CDR3 nucleotides: TGTGCCAGCGGGGACTCCACCGCGGAAAAACTGTTTTTT. Its protein product is CASGDSTAEKLFF.

This clone was picked up one time. This chain uses TRBV2 with TRBJ2-1; 7 nucleotides match TRBD2. CDR3 size: 15 residues. Germline CDR1 reads SNHLY; CDR2 reads FYNNEI. J lost 7 bases, V lost 1 base, and 7 bases had no gene match. CDR3 sequence: CASSEEVSGTNEQFF. The CDR3 coding sequence is TGTGCCAGCAGTGAAGAGGTCAGCGGGACTAATGAGCAGTTCTTC.

The V call is TRBV30, the J call TRBJ2-7; weak D call: TRBD1 (6 bases). The CDR3 spans 15 residues. The germline CDR1 and CDR2 sequences are GTSNPN and SVGIG (reference sequence). The V end lost 0 bases, the J end lost 3 bases, and 15 bases lay between the germline ends. The CDR3 DNA sequence: TGTGCCTGGAGTGTACCCCGGACAGCGTTCTACGAGCAGTACTTC. Its translation: CAWSVPRTAFYEQYF.

This chain connects TRBV7-9 to TRBJ1-1, with 7 positions matching TRBD1. The length of the CDR3 is 13 residues. Looked up from germline, CDR1 is SEHNR and CDR2 is FQNEAQ (reference sequence). Trimming cost V 7 bases and J 2 bases; bases outside gene matches: 4. The CDR3 sequence: CASTWDSNTEAFF. DNA for the CDR3: TGTGCCAGCACTTGGGACAGCAACACTGAAGCTTTCTTT.

The gene calls are TRBV10-2 and TRBJ1-5; TRBD1 aligns across 7 bases. CDR3 length: 14 residues. The germline gives CDR1 WSHSY, CDR2 SAAADI. Trimming took 6 bases from V and 4 from J; bases not matched to a gene: 6. CDR3 DNA sequence: TGCGCCAGCAGGGCACAGGGGCAAAATCAGCCCCAGCATTTT. Encoded protein: CASRAQGQNQPQHF.